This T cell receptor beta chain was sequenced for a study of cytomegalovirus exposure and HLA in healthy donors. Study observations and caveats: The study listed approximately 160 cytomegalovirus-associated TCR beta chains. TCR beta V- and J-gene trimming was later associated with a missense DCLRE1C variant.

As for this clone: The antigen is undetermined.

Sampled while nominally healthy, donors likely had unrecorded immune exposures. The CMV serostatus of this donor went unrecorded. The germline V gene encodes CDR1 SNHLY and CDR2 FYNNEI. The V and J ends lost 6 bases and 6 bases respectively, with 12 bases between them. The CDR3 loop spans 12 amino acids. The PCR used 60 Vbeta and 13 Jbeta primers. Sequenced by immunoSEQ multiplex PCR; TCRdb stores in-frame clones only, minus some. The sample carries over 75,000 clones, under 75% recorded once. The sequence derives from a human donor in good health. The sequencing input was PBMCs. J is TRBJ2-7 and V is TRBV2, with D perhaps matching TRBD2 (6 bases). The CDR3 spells CASRPGDGEQYF. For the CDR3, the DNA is TGTGCCAGCAGGCCGGGGGACGGCGAGCAGTACTTC. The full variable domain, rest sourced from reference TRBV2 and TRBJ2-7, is EPEVTQTPSHQVTQMGQEVILRCVPISNHLYFYWYRQILGQKVEFLVSFYNNEISEKSEIFDDQFSVERPDGSNFTLKIRSTKLEDSAMYFCASRPGDGEQYFGPGTRLTVT.